These T cell receptor beta chains were read from a single sample in a study of blood T cell repertoires in COVID-19. Generated by immunoSEQ multiplex PCR, the TCRdb table keeps only in-frame clones and is missing some. The data hold around 150,000 clones, with around four fifths observed a single time. The source material was peripheral blood. These receptors all stem from a man in his 70s with acute or convalescent COVID-19. CDR3s include the opening cysteine and the closing phenylalanine or tryptophan. D genes are given only for firm matches. Part of the rows lack a size; the others show once, few, many or a class for expanded clones.

size: .
V: TRBV9
D: .
J: TRBJ1-4
DNA: TGTGCCAGCAGCCGTTCCACGGGGGGGCAGACTAATGAAAAACTGTTTTTT
CDR3: CASSRSTGGQTNEKLFF

size: .
V: TRBV29-1
D: .
J: TRBJ1-1
DNA: TGCAGCGTTGCTCGGGGTTGGCTGAACACTGAAGCTTTCTTT
CDR3: CSVARGWLNTEAFF

size: .
V: TRBV23-1
D: TRBD1
J: TRBJ1-3
DNA: TGCGCCAGCAGTCAATCGTTCGGGACAGACGCCTCTGGAAACACCATATATTTT
CDR3: CASSQSFGTDASGNTIYF

size: .
V: TRBV5-4
D: TRBD2
J: TRBJ2-1
DNA: TGTGCCAGCAGCTGGAGGACTAGCGGGAGGGCCGATGAGCAGTTCTTC
CDR3: CASSWRTSGRADEQFF

size: few
V: TRBV3-1/TRBV3-2
D: TRBD1
J: TRBJ1-5
DNA: TGTGCCAGCAGCCTAGGGACAGATAGCAATCAGCCCCAGCATTTT
CDR3: CASSLGTDSNQPQHF

size: once
V: TRBV27
D: .
J: TRBJ2-1
DNA: TGTGCCAGCAGTTTGGCAGCGAGCTCCTACAATGAGCAGTTCTTC
CDR3: CASSLAASSYNEQFF

size: .
V: TRBV29-1
D: TRBD1
J: TRBJ1-4
DNA: TGCAGCGTAGAGGACAGGAAAAATGAAAAACTGTTTTTT
CDR3: CSVEDRKNEKLFF

size: once
V: TRBV2
D: TRBD1
J: TRBJ2-3
DNA: TGTGCCAGCAGTGTCAGGGGGTCGGATACGCAGTATTTT
CDR3: CASSVRGSDTQYF

size: .
V: TRBV3-1/TRBV3-2
D: TRBD2
J: TRBJ2-7
DNA: TGTGCCAGCACAGAAAGCGGGAGTACCCACGAGCAGTACTTC
CDR3: CASTESGSTHEQYF

size: .
V: TRBV19
D: .
J: TRBJ2-2
DNA: TGTGCCAGCGGGGCGGGATTCGGCTACACCGGGGAGCTGTTTTTT
CDR3: CASGAGFGYTGELFF

size: .
V: TRBV7-8
D: .
J: TRBJ1-3
DNA: TGTGCCAGCAGCTTAGCAACAGATTACTCTGGAAACACCATATATTTT
CDR3: CASSLATDYSGNTIYF

size: .
V: TRBV20-1
D: .
J: TRBJ1-2
DNA: TGCAGCCCCGAGGGCTACACCTTC
CDR3: CSPEGYTF

size: .
V: TRBV19
D: TRBD2
J: TRBJ2-6
DNA: TGTGCCAGTGCGGGGGAGCGTGGGGCCAACGTCCTGACTTTC
CDR3: CASAGERGANVLTF

size: once
V: TRBV12-3/TRBV12-4
D: .
J: TRBJ1-2
DNA: TGTGCCAGCAGTTTAGACCAGAACTATGGCTACACCTTC
CDR3: CASSLDQNYGYTF

size: .
V: TRBV19
D: .
J: TRBJ1-2
DNA: TGTGCCAGTAGTATAGAAAGAAGAGGAGGCTACACCTTC
CDR3: CASSIERRGGYTF

size: .
V: TRBV19
D: .
J: TRBJ1-5
DNA: TGTGCCAGTAGTATTTTCGGGAATAGCAATCAGCCCCAGCATTTT
CDR3: CASSIFGNSNQPQHF

size: .
V: TRBV18
D: .
J: TRBJ1-4
DNA: TGTGCCAGCTCACCGGGTAGCAGTCTTAATGAAAAACTGTTTTTT
CDR3: CASSPGSSLNEKLFF

size: .
V: TRBV2
D: .
J: TRBJ2-1
DNA: TGTGCCAGCACCGGAATAGCGGAAAGCTCCTACAATGAGCAGTTCTTC
CDR3: CASTGIAESSYNEQFF

size: .
V: TRBV5-1
D: TRBD2
J: TRBJ2-5
DNA: TGCGCCAGCAGCTTGTCTGGGGTAGGGAGGGGAGAGACCCAGTACTTC
CDR3: CASSLSGVGRGETQYF

size: few
V: TRBV7-8
D: .
J: TRBJ1-4
DNA: TGTGCCAGCAGCTTAGACTCCGACAGATATGAAAAACTGTTTTTT
CDR3: CASSLDSDRYEKLFF

size: .
V: TRBV7-6
D: TRBD1
J: TRBJ2-1
DNA: TGTGCCAGCAGCTTAGCGGCAGGGGGAACCTACAATGAGCAGTTCTTC
CDR3: CASSLAAGGTYNEQFF

size: once
V: TRBV5-1
D: TRBD1
J: TRBJ2-7
DNA: TGCGCCAGCAGCTTGGTAGTGACAGGGGCTAATCAGCAGTACTTC
CDR3: CASSLVVTGANQQYF

size: .
V: TRBV5-1
D: .
J: TRBJ2-7
DNA: TGCGCCAGCAGCTTGGAGGGAACAGGGCTTCTCTACGAGCAGTACTTC
CDR3: CASSLEGTGLLYEQYF

size: .
V: TRBV6-6
D: .
J: TRBJ2-7
DNA: TGTGCCAGCAGTGGGGGGATTGGGGGCGAGCAGTACTTC
CDR3: CASSGGIGGEQYF

size: .
V: TRBV19
D: TRBD2
J: TRBJ2-1
DNA: TGTGCCAGTAGTTCAACGACTAGCGGGAGTTACAATGAGCAGTTCTTC
CDR3: CASSSTTSGSYNEQFF

size: .
V: TRBV6-5
D: .
J: TRBJ2-3
DNA: TGTGCCAGCCCCCCCCAGGGAACAGATACGCAGTATTTT
CDR3: CASPPQGTDTQYF

size: .
V: TRBV11-2
D: TRBD1
J: TRBJ1-2
DNA: TGTGCCAGCAGCTCAGGGGACAGTCTAGATGGCTACACCTTC
CDR3: CASSSGDSLDGYTF

size: once
V: TRBV5-6
D: .
J: TRBJ1-2
DNA: TGTGCCAGCAGAGTAAGGGGTTCCCAAAACTATGGCTACACCTTC
CDR3: CASRVRGSQNYGYTF

size: few
V: TRBV7-2
D: TRBD2
J: TRBJ2-3
DNA: TGTGCCAGCAGCTTAGCGCGACTAGCGGGGACCACAGATACGCAGTATTTT
CDR3: CASSLARLAGTTDTQYF

size: once
V: TRBV4-1
D: TRBD1
J: TRBJ1-2
DNA: TGCGCCAGCAGCCAGCCATTAAGGGGGCTTAGCTATGGCTACACCTTC
CDR3: CASSQPLRGLSYGYTF

size: once
V: TRBV19
D: TRBD1
J: TRBJ1-4
DNA: TGTGCCACCAAGGTCGGGACAGGGTCAGAAAAACTGTTTTTT
CDR3: CATKVGTGSEKLFF

size: .
V: TRBV6-1
D: TRBD2
J: TRBJ2-5
DNA: TGTGCCAGCAGTGATCCGACTAGCGGGAGACAGGGAGAGACCCAGTACTTC
CDR3: CASSDPTSGRQGETQYF

size: .
V: TRBV27
D: TRBD1
J: TRBJ2-2
DNA: TGTGCCAGCAGTTGGGGACAGGGTCCCGGGGAGCTGTTTTTT
CDR3: CASSWGQGPGELFF

size: .
V: TRBV5-4
D: TRBD2
J: TRBJ2-7
DNA: TGTGCCAGCAGCCGACCAGGGACTAGCACATACGAGCAGTACTTC
CDR3: CASSRPGTSTYEQYF

size: .
V: TRBV2
D: .
J: TRBJ1-5
DNA: TGTGCCAGCAGTGAATTTGGGGGGAGCAATCAGCCCCAGCATTTT
CDR3: CASSEFGGSNQPQHF

size: .
V: TRBV6-4
D: .
J: TRBJ2-3
DNA: TGTGCCAGCAGTTTGGGAGACACAGATACGCAGTATTTT
CDR3: CASSLGDTDTQYF

size: .
V: TRBV7-3
D: TRBD2
J: TRBJ2-1
DNA: TGTGCCAGCAGCTTACGAGGTAGCGGGGGGGCCGCCTACAATGAGCAGTTCTTC
CDR3: CASSLRGSGGAAYNEQFF

size: .
V: TRBV10-3
D: TRBD2
J: TRBJ2-1
DNA: TGTGCCATGGCCGGGACTAGCCATTTTCCTAACAATGAGCAGTTCTTC
CDR3: CAMAGTSHFPNNEQFF

size: .
V: TRBV19
D: .
J: TRBJ2-7
DNA: TGTGCCAGTAGTACAGGCAGTTCCTACGAGCAGTACTTC
CDR3: CASSTGSSYEQYF

size: .
V: TRBV6-2/TRBV6-3
D: TRBD2
J: TRBJ2-7
DNA: TGTGCCAGCAGTTACAAGGCGGGAGGCTTGGGCGAGCAGTACTTC
CDR3: CASSYKAGGLGEQYF

size: .
V: TRBV5-1
D: TRBD2
J: TRBJ2-7
DNA: TGCGCCAGCAGTTTAACTAGCGGGAACACCTACGAGCAGTACTTC
CDR3: CASSLTSGNTYEQYF

size: .
V: TRBV5-1
D: .
J: TRBJ2-7
DNA: TGCGCCAGCAGCTTCGGAGGTGGCCCCGGCTACGAGCAGTACTTC
CDR3: CASSFGGGPGYEQYF

size: .
V: TRBV24-1
D: TRBD1
J: TRBJ2-1
DNA: TGTGCCACCAGTGACGCAAGCGGCACAGGGGTCCCGCAGTTCTTC
CDR3: CATSDASGTGVPQFF

size: few
V: TRBV6-5
D: .
J: TRBJ2-7
DNA: TGTGCCAGCAAAGGACTAGGGGGATCCTACGAGCAGTACTTC
CDR3: CASKGLGGSYEQYF

size: .
V: TRBV9
D: .
J: TRBJ1-3
DNA: TGTGCCAGCAGCGTAGCTGCAACCAGCTCTGGAAACACCATATATTTT
CDR3: CASSVAATSSGNTIYF

size: .
V: TRBV3-1/TRBV3-2
D: TRBD2
J: TRBJ2-7
DNA: TGTGCCAGCAGCCGTAGGGTGGGAGGACTAGCGCCCTCCTACGAGCAGTACTTC
CDR3: CASSRRVGGLAPSYEQYF

size: .
V: TRBV11-3
D: .
J: TRBJ2-1
DNA: TGTGCCAGCAGCTTAGAGGCGGGCTCCTACAATGAGCAGTTCTTC
CDR3: CASSLEAGSYNEQFF

size: .
V: TRBV3-1/TRBV3-2
D: .
J: TRBJ1-3
DNA: TGTGCCAGCAGCCAAGGAGAGGCTGGAAACACCATATATTTT
CDR3: CASSQGEAGNTIYF

size: .
V: TRBV5-1
D: .
J: TRBJ2-2
DNA: TGCGCCAGCAGCTTGGGTCGGGGTCGGGTAACCGGGGAGCTGTTTTTT
CDR3: CASSLGRGRVTGELFF

size: .
V: TRBV3-1/TRBV3-2
D: .
J: TRBJ1-2
DNA: TGTGCCAGCAGCCAGGCGGATCGCCCATATGGCTACACCTTC
CDR3: CASSQADRPYGYTF

size: .
V: TRBV3-1/TRBV3-2
D: TRBD2
J: TRBJ2-5
DNA: TGTGCCAGCAGCCAAGTGTGGCGGGGGGGGACCCAGTACTTC
CDR3: CASSQVWRGGTQYF

size: .
V: TRBV5-1
D: .
J: TRBJ1-4
DNA: TGCGCCAGCATGGGGCAGAGTAATGAAAAACTGTTTTTT
CDR3: CASMGQSNEKLFF

size: few
V: TRBV6-2/TRBV6-3
D: TRBD1
J: TRBJ1-1
DNA: TGTGCCAGCAGTTACCAAGACAGGGGAAACACTGAAGCTTTCTTT
CDR3: CASSYQDRGNTEAFF

size: .
V: TRBV28
D: .
J: TRBJ1-2
DNA: TGTGCCAGCAGGAAAGGGGGTCCCTATGGCTACACCTTC
CDR3: CASRKGGPYGYTF

size: .
V: TRBV7-2
D: TRBD1
J: TRBJ1-6
DNA: TGTGCCAGCAGTGGAGGAGGGACAGGGGTTTCACCCCTCCACTTT
CDR3: CASSGGGTGVSPLHF

size: .
V: TRBV9
D: .
J: TRBJ2-3
DNA: TGTGCCAGCAGCGTGGGAGTTTACGGCACAGATACGCAGTATTTT
CDR3: CASSVGVYGTDTQYF